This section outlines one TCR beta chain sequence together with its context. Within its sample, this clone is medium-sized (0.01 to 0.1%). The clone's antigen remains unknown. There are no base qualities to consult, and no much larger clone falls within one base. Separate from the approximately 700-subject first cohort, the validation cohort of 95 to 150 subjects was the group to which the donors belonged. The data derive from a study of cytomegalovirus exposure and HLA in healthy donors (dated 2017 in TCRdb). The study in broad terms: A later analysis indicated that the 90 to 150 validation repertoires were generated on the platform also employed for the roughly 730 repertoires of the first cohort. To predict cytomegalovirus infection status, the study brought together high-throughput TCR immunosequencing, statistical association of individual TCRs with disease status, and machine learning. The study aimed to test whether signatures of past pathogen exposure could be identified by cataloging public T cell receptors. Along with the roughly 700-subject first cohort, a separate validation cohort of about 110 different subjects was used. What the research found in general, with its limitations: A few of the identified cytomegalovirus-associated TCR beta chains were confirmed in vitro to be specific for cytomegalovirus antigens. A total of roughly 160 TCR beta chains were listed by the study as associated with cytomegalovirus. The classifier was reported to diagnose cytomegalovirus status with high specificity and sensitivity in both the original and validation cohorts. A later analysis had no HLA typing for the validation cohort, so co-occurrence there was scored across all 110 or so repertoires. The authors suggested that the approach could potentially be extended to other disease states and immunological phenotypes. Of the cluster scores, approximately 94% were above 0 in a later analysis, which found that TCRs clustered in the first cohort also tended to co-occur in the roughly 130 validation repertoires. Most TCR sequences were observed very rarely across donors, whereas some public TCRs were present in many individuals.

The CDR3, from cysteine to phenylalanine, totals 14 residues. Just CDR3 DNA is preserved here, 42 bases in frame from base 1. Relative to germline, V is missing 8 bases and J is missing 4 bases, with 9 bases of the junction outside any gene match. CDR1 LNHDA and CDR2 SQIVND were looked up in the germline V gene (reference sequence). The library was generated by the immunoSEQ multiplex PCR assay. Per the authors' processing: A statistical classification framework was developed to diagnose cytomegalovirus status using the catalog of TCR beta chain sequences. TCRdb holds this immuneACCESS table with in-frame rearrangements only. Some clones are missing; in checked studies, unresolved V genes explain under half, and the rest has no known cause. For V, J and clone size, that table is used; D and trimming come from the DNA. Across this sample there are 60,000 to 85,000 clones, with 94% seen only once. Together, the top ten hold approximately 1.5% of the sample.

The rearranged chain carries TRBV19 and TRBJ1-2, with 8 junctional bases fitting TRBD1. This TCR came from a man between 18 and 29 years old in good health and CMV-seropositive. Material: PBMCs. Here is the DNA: TGTGCCAGTTTTCAGGGGGCCGGGGGCTATGGCTACACCTTC. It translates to CASFQGAGGYGYTF.